This paragraph covers one T cell receptor beta chain sequence. The antigen this receptor binds is unknown. No much larger clone exists at a distance of one base, and base qualities are not known. This entry belongs to a study of CD8+ T cells in alopecia areata (dated by TCRdb to 2016 to 2018). For context, the study as a whole: Treated patients were enrolled in an open-label pilot trial of oral tofacitinib at 5 to 10 mg twice daily for moderate-to-severe alopecia areata. To study T cell clonal expansion in alopecia areata, the researchers applied high-throughput TCRbeta sequencing to both the C3H/HeJ mouse model and human patients. Scalp tissue and sorted CD4+ and CD8+ peripheral blood T cells from patchy and totalis/universalis alopecia areata patients and from healthy controls were covered by human TCRbeta sequencing. For the treated patients, the SALT score, which quantifies what percentage of scalp surface area is affected, served as the measure of disease severity. RNA came from the PAXgene miRNA kit for fixed scalp, the miRNeasy kit for PBMCs, and the RNeasy kit for mouse skin. immunoSEQ multiplex PCR using 35 Vbeta forward primers and 13 Jbeta reverse primers was used to amplify TCRbeta CDR3 regions. Tofacitinib was administered for 6 to 18 months, and 6 months of follow-up off drug were then conducted to assess delayed response and recurrence. Biopsies were taken from tofacitinib-treated patients at baseline and again at 4 and 24 weeks into treatment, and several of those patients also had a later scalp biopsy. Scalp clonality was compared among normal scalp (n=4), patchy alopecia areata scalp (n=8), and alopecia totalis/universalis scalp (n=8). Paper-wide results and their limitations: With tofacitinib, both scalp clonality and the number of expanded CD8+ clones among the top 100 scalp clones went down significantly. Compared with normal scalp, lesional scalp had higher clonality and more expanded CD8+ clones, particularly in alopecia totalis/universalis, a pattern that suggests antigenic drive. Many expanded lesional clones were found to persist in scalp and blood during tofacitinib treatment, and relapse after treatment cessation may be partly explained by this persistence. Shared TCR sequences between patients were less evident than in mice, which may be partly attributable to HLA diversity in the patient population. Because the treated cohort was small and had only one nonresponder, larger studies are needed to examine links between baseline CD8+ expansion and response. Unlike mouse skin, which is dominated by gammadelta T cells, normal human skin has resident alphabeta T cells that are also sequenced, and this complicates analysis of the scalp TCR repertoire.

V and J are truncated by 3 bases and 0 bases respectively, leaving an intervening sequence of 19 bases. CDR1 is given as SGDLS and CDR2 as YYNGEE, both from the germline V gene. The CDR3 sequence holds 18 residues, the cysteine and phenylalanine included. The retained sequence is limited to the CDR3, 54 bases, with the frame set at the first base. Library construction relied on the immunoSEQ multiplex PCR assay. RNA was extracted from all samples and reverse transcribed into cDNA, which served as template for TCR sequencing. SuperScript III was used for first-strand cDNA synthesis, primed with a 2:1 mix of oligo-dT and random hexamers. A synthetic immune receptor repertoire was used to gauge amplification bias, and whatever bias remained was removed computationally. On the authors' methods: After raw reads were preprocessed to remove errors, the CDR3 was defined following IMGT conventions as running from the conserved cysteine to phenylalanine. To get clonality, Shannon entropy was normalized by log2 of the number of productive unique TCRs and the result was subtracted from 1. Scalp TCRbeta sequences were cross-referenced with sorted blood CD4 and CD8 repertoires so that the CD4 or CD8 identity of scalp clones could be inferred. What TCRdb holds here is the immuneACCESS table cut down to in-frame rearrangements. Part of the clones is not present; checked against another copy, under half of the missing clones reflect an unresolved V gene, and the others are unexplained. That table is the source of V, J and clone size, and D and trimming were worked out from the DNA. The sample contains under 350,000 clones, 58% of them found a single time. The top ten clonotypes cover more than 1.5% of the sample.

Sample time point, as interpreted from the label and publication: 24 weeks on oral tofacitinib. The treatment or condition label corresponds to: oral pan-JAK inhibitor, 5-10 mg twice daily. Lesional scalp punch biopsies and peripheral blood were collected from alopecia areata patients. PBMCs were isolated by density centrifugation and stained for CD3, CD4 and CD8, after which CD4+ and CD8+ T cells were sorted on a FACSAria. The sample in question was CD4+ T cells sorted from blood, obtained at week 24, from a patient treated with tofacitinib. Recombination connected TRBV9 to TRBJ2-1; TRBD2 is a weak D gene call, 6 bases matching. This TCR was recovered from a human donor with alopecia areata. The DNA sequence is given as TGTGCCAGCAGCGGTAGGGACTCGAGCGCGAGCTCCTACAATGAGCAGTTCTTC. It translates to CASSGRDSSASSYNEQFF.